This T cell receptor (beta chain) was sequenced in a study of beta chain features in type 1 diabetes. Every bit of the isolated RNA underwent reverse transcription, so sequencing read expressed TCRB transcripts. The repertoire was sequenced with immunoSEQ multiplex PCR; TCRdb's copy has only in-frame clones and lacks some. The sample holds roughly 330,000 clones, approximately 13% seen once. The sample holds a few counts of this clone. Its antigen is unidentified. Study-wide points: Among all four CD4+ subsets, Type 1 diabetes patients had TCRB CDR3s that were moderately but significantly shorter.

Sorting of CD4+ naive, central memory, regulatory and stem cell-like memory cells was performed via CD45RO/CCR7/CD25/CD127/CD95/CD27. The source of this sequence is a woman aged 18-29 years with type 1 diabetes. The sequenced sample consisted of naive CD4+ T cells from blood.

This CDR3 is CASSSGERETQYF. The DNA for the CDR3 is TGTGCCAGCAGCTCCGGGGAGAGAGAGACCCAGTACTTC. The gene calls are TRBV5-4 and TRBJ2-5; D may be TRBD2 (5 bases). CDR3 length: 13 residues. The V gene's germline CDR1 is SGHNT and CDR2 YYREEE (reference sequence). The V and J ends lost 3 bases and 4 bases respectively, with 10 bases between them.